This TCR beta chain comes out of a study of CD8 T cells in ankylosing spondylitis. Findings and limits, study-wide: What seemed typical of ankylosing spondylitis blood was a TCR beta motif built from eight highly homologous variants. The disease-linked clones had a CD8+ phenotype and low blood frequencies.

V shed 4 bases and J shed 1 base, with 12 bases lying between them. The CDR3 runs to 14 residues. The germline V gene has CDR1 SGHRS and CDR2 YFSETQ. This clonotype was picked up a small number of times. Its antigen remains unidentified. Quantitative 5'-RACE with molecular barcodes produced the TCR beta libraries. From the 5' RACE reads, TCRdb called clonotypes with MiXCR, one entry per CDR3 protein. The sample shows 200,000 to 250,000 distinct CDR3 sequences, approximately 20% of them seen only once. This clonotype originated in a male donor with ankylosing spondylitis. This chain uses TRBV5-1 with TRBJ2-7, with D unresolved. The sample consisted of blood, either unsorted or a sorted T cell fraction (not recorded which). The CDR3 spells CASSRPTESYEQYF. The DNA for the CDR3 is TGCGCCAGCAGCCGGCCCACGGAATCCTACGAGCAGTACTTC. The whole variable domain, remainder taken from reference TRBV5-1 and TRBJ2-7, is KAGVTQTPRYLIKTRGQQVTLSCSPISGHRSVSWYQQTPGQGLQFLFEYFSETQRNKGNFPGRFSGRQFSNSRSEMNVSTLELGDSALYLCASSRPTESYEQYFGPGTRLTVT.